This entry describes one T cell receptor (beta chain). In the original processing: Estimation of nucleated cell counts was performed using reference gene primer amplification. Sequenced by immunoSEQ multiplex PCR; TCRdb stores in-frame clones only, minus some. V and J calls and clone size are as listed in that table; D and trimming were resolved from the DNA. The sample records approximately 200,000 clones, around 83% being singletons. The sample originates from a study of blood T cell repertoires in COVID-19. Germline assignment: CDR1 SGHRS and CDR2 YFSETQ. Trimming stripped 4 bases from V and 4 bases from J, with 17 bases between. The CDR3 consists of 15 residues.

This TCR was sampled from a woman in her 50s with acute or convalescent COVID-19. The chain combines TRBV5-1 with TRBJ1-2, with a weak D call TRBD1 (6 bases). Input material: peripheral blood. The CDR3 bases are TGCGCCAGCAGCCCAGGGGACCGAGTGCTCTATGGCTACACCTTC. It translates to CASSPGDRVLYGYTF.